This entry describes one T cell receptor (beta chain). Its antigen is still unknown. This sample is part of a study of cytomegalovirus exposure and HLA in healthy donors. General study results and limits: A further, later analysis showed that HLA-associated TCR beta chains (compared with equally common others) were more clonally expanded.

PCR amplification relied on 60 Vbeta primers (plus 13 Jbeta primers). Using immunoSEQ multiplex PCR, the repertoire was profiled, and TCRdb retains in-frame clones only, with some absent. The sample shows approximately 140,000 clones, approximately 80% of them seen only once. The CDR3 is 17 amino acids. V lost 2 bases to trimming and J lost 0 bases; unmatched junction nucleotides: 8. Germline values: CDR1 SNHLY, CDR2 FYNNEI. Sequenced material: PBMCs. This clonotype originated in a man aged 35 to 55 in good health and CMV-seropositive. The chain uses TRBV2 and TRBJ2-3, with 7 bases identical to TRBD1. The CDR3 here is CASSEPTGTASTDTQYF. The DNA of the CDR3 is TGTGCCAGCAGTGAACCGACCGGGACAGCTAGCACAGATACGCAGTATTTT.